This TCR beta chain was sequenced in a study of metastatic and nonmetastatic thyroid tumors. Study details: Thyroid patients, malignant and benign, had repertoires compared across blood and tumor or nodule tissue. Study conclusions and caveats: Compared with benign nodules, malignant thyroid tumors were reported to have significantly higher TCR beta diversity in both blood and tumor.

Thyroid surgery had not been preceded by any treatment in any patient. This clone was detected many times. Its antigen remains unidentified. Via MiXCR, TCRdb re-called the PCR reads. The table lists 25,000 to 40,000 clones, 7% to 8% of them singletons. The V end lost 6 bases, the J end lost 3 bases, and 14 bases lay between the germline ends. This CDR3 comprises 13 residues. The V gene's germline CDR1 is DFQATT and CDR2 SNEGSKA (reference sequence). Specimen: blood. The sequence was collected from a female donor with papillary thyroid cancer or a benign thyroid nodule (not recorded which). Some clones in this sample may be carry-over from other donors' samples. The rearrangement links TRBV20-1 to TRBJ2-5; unclear D gene. DNA for the CDR3: TGCAGTGCCGTCCTAAACGCCGAAGAGACCCAGTACTTC. It specifies CSAVLNAEETQYF.